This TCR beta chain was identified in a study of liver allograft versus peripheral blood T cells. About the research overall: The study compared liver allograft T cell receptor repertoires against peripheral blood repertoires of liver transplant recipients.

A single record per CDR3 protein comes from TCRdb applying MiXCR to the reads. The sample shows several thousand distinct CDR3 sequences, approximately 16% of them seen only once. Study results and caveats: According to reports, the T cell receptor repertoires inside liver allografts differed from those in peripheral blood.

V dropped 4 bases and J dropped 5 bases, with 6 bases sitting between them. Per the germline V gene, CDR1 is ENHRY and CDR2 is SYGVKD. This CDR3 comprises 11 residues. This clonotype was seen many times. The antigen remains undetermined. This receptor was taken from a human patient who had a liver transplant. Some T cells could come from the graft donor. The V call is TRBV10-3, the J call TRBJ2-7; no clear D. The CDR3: CAISATNEQYF. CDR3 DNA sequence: TGTGCCATCAGTGCAACAAACGAGCAGTACTTC.